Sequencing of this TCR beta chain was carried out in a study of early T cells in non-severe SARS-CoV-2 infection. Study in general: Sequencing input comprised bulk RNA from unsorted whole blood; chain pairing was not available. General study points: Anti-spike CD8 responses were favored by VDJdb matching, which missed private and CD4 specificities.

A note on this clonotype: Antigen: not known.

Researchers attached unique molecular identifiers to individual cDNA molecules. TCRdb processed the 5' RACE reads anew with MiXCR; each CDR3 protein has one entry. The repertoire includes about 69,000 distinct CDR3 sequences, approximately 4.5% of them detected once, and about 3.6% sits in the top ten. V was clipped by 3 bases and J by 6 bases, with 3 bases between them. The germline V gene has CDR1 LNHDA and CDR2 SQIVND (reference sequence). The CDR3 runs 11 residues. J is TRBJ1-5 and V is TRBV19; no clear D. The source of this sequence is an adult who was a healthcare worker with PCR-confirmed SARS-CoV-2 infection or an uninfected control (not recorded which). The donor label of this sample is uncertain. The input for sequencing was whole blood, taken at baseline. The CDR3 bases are TGTGCCAGTAGTATTGGTCAGCCCCAGCATTTT. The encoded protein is CASSIGQPQHF.